This note documents a single T cell receptor (beta chain) sequence. This sample was included in a study of blood T cell repertoires in COVID-19. Across the whole study: T cells, B-cell-depleted T cells, or PBMCs provided the cDNA or gDNA that served as material.

Original processing notes: How many nucleated cells were present was estimated from reference gene primer amplification. The repertoire was sequenced with immunoSEQ multiplex PCR; TCRdb's copy has only in-frame clones and lacks some. For V, J and clone size, that table is used; D and trimming come from the DNA. The sample has around 250,000 clones; approximately 91% are singletons. With 7 bases clipped from V and 7 bases from J, the junction kept 15 bases outside the gene matches. Germline V gene data show CDR1 as LNHDA and CDR2 as SQIVND (reference sequence). The CDR3 is 15 amino acids. Sequencing was done on a sample of peripheral blood. The chain uses TRBV19 and TRBJ1-2; TRBD1 matches at 7 bases. The sequence was collected from a human donor in a cohort sampled during active COVID-19. CDR3 DNA sequence: TGTGCCAGTACCACCAACAGGGGACGGACCCGTGGCTACACCTTC. It translates to CASTTNRGRTRGYTF.